Below, 32 T cell receptor beta chains from the same sample are listed, as sequenced in a study of cytomegalovirus exposure and HLA in healthy donors. PCR employed 60 Vbeta and 13 Jbeta primers. Sequencing used immunoSEQ multiplex PCR; TCRdb keeps in-frame clones, though not all of them. The sample lists some 130,000 clones, over 50% occurring once. The sample taken for sequencing was PBMCs. The receptors shown here come from a human donor in good health.

V and J are TRBV2 and TRBJ2-1; 7 bases match TRBD1. The CDR3 extends over 13 amino acids. V gave up 4 bases and J gave up 6 bases; unmatched junction bases: 3. Germline CDR1 and CDR2: SNHLY and FYNNEI. CDR3 sequence: CASSGAGGNEQFF. DNA for the CDR3: TGTGCCAGCAGTGGTGCAGGGGGCAATGAGCAGTTCTTC.

V is TRBV5-6 and J is TRBJ2-3; no reliable D call. V was cut by 2 bases and J by 2 bases, with 6 bases left in between. This CDR3 is built from 13 residues. The germline CDR1 and CDR2 sequences are SGHDT and YYEEEE. This CDR3 is CASSFRLTDTQYF. CDR3 sequence (DNA): TGTGCCAGCAGCTTCCGTCTCACAGATACGCAGTATTTT.

The chain is built from TRBV4-3 and TRBJ2-1, with a tentative D call TRBD1 (5 bases). The CDR3 has 14 amino acids. V lost 2 bases, J lost 10 bases, and 15 bases lay in between. The germline V gene has CDR1 LGHNA and CDR2 YSLEER. The CDR3 region has the DNA TGCGCCAGCAGCCAACAGGGTGCGGTGTTGGAGCAGTTCTTC. This codes for CASSQQGAVLEQFF.

The J gene is TRBJ2-7, the V gene TRBV5-6; 14 nucleotides align to TRBD2. Germline V lookup: CDR1 SGHDT, CDR2 YYEEEE. V shed 2 bases, J shed 2 bases, and the junction held 3 bases outside the gene matches. CDR3 length: 16 amino acids. In DNA form, the CDR3 reads TGTGCCAGCAGCTTAGGACTAGCGGGAGGCCCCTACGAGCAGTACTTC. Protein sequence: CASSLGLAGGPYEQYF.

V is TRBV5-1 and J is TRBJ2-1; the match to TRBD2 covers 10 bases. The trim removed 0 bases at V and 0 bases at J, leaving 12 bases unmatched. The CDR3 extends over 20 amino acids. Germline CDR1 reads SGHRS; CDR2 reads YFSETQ. Here the CDR3 reads CASSLGWLLAGLTSYNEQFF. The CDR3 DNA is TGCGCCAGCAGCTTGGGATGGCTACTAGCGGGATTGACCTCCTACAATGAGCAGTTCTTC.

The chain uses TRBV7-8 and TRBJ2-1; 7 nucleotides align to TRBD2. Germline values: CDR1 SGHVS, CDR2 FQNEAQ. The CDR3 has 16 amino acids. J lost 3 bases, V lost 1 base, and 6 bases had no gene match. The CDR3 nucleotides are TGTGCCAGCAGCTTAGATACGGGACTACTCTACAATGAGCAGTTCTTC. Translation gives CASSLDTGLLYNEQFF.

The CDR3: CATSRYYRAQIEAFF. DNA for the CDR3: TGTGCCACCAGCAGATACTACAGGGCTCAGATTGAAGCTTTCTTT. This rearrangement joins TRBV15 to TRBJ1-1, with a tentative D call TRBD1 (6 bases). This CDR3 region has 15 residues. Trimming removed 2 bases from V and 7 bases from J, with 17 bases in between. Per the germline V gene, CDR1 is LNHNV and CDR2 is YYDKDF (reference sequence).

This sequence joins TRBV18 and TRBJ2-2; 11 nucleotides line up with TRBD2. This CDR3 comprises 23 residues. Trimming at V came to 0 bases and at J to 0 bases, leaving 18 bases not matched to a gene. Germline V gene sequence: CDR1 KGHSH, CDR2 LQKENI. CDR3 in amino acids: CASSPPYDGGTSGSTANTGELFF. In DNA, the CDR3 is TGTGCCAGCTCACCACCGTACGATGGGGGAACTAGCGGGAGCACGGCGAACACCGGGGAGCTGTTTTTT.

V is TRBV6-5 and J is TRBJ2-5, with TRBD1 as a possible D gene (6 bases). V lost 2 bases, J lost 1 base, and 11 bases lay in between. This CDR3 is built from 15 residues. Germline values: CDR1 MNHEY, CDR2 SVGAGI. DNA for the CDR3: TGTGCCAGCAGTTACGCTTCCAGGGGCCAAGAGACCCAGTACTTC. Translating gives CASSYASRGQETQYF.

The chain couples TRBV19 to TRBJ1-1; 9 bases are a match to TRBD1. Germline loops: CDR1 LNHDA, CDR2 SQIVND (reference sequence). The CDR3 extends over 14 amino acids. Trimming took 8 bases from V and 0 from J; bases not matched to a gene: 4. The CDR3 sequence is CASGGQGMNTEAFF. CDR3 nucleotides: TGTGCCAGTGGAGGACAGGGGATGAACACTGAAGCTTTCTTT.

This rearrangement joins TRBV5-1 to TRBJ1-5; 8 bases align to TRBD1. Germline lookup yields CDR1 SGHRS and CDR2 YFSETQ. The CDR3 has 14 amino acids. The V and J ends lost 1 base and 7 bases, in that order; junction bases with no gene match: 4. CDR3 nucleotide sequence: TGCGCCAGCAGCTTGAAGACAGGGGACCAGCCCCAGCATTTT. Translation: CASSLKTGDQPQHF. Full variable domain (remainder filled in from reference TRBV5-1 and TRBJ1-5): KAGVTQTPRYLIKTRGQQVTLSCSPISGHRSVSWYQQTPGQGLQFLFEYFSETQRNKGNFPGRFSGRQFSNSRSEMNVSTLELGDSALYLCASSLKTGDQPQHFGDGTRLSIL.

This clone was recorded once. The chain recombines TRBV4-3 with TRBJ2-5; D is perhaps TRBD2 (7 bases). V dropped 2 bases and J dropped 5 bases, with 12 bases sitting between them. The CDR3 covers 14 residues. CDR1 is LGHNA and CDR2 is YSLEER in the germline V gene. The CDR3 nucleotides are TGCGCCAGCAGCCAACAGGGGAGGGGGGAGACCCAGTACTTC. Translation: CASSQQGRGETQYF.

The chain recombines TRBV9 with TRBJ2-7; D gene ambiguous. V lost 4 bases to trimming and J lost 4 bases, with 9 bases between them. CDR3 length: 12 residues. Germline-derived CDR1 and CDR2 are SGDLS and YYNGEE. The CDR3: CASSSHRYEQYF. The CDR3 nucleotides read TGTGCCAGCAGCTCACACAGATACGAGCAGTACTTC.

V gene TRBV29-1 combines with J gene TRBJ2-7; possibly TRBD2 for D (6 bases). There are 12 residues in the CDR3. CDR1 and CDR2 (germline): SQVTM, ANQGSEA. Trimming cost V 1 base and J 7 bases, with 11 bases left between them. CDR3 in amino acids: CSVEGAGREQYF. In DNA form, the CDR3 reads TGCAGCGTTGAAGGGGCCGGGAGAGAGCAGTACTTC.

The J gene is TRBJ1-3, the V gene TRBV11-2, with D unclear. The CDR3 is made up of 17 amino acids. V shed 3 bases and J shed 4 bases, with 19 bases lying between them. The germline gives CDR1 SGHAT, CDR2 FQNNGV. The CDR3 bases are TGTGCCAGCAGCTTGATCCTCGGCGGGTCTGCGGGAAACACCATATATTTT. Translation: CASSLILGGSAGNTIYF.

V usage is TRBV18 and J usage is TRBJ2-3; 10 bases map to TRBD2. V gave up 4 bases and J gave up 2 bases; unmatched junction bases: 18. CDR1 and CDR2 from the germline V gene are KGHSH and LQKENI. The CDR3 sequence is 20 residues long. The CDR3 loop reads CASSRNRPSGSYPYTDTQYF. The DNA of the CDR3 is TGTGCCAGCTCACGAAACCGTCCTAGCGGGAGTTACCCCTACACAGATACGCAGTATTTT.

The chain joins TRBV9 to TRBJ1-2; D is undetermined. The germline CDR1 and CDR2 sequences are SGDLS and YYNGEE. This CDR3 contains 13 residues. Trimming removed 4 bases from V and 3 bases from J, with 10 bases in between. The CDR3 region is CASSSPYDYGYTF. CDR3 DNA sequence: TGTGCCAGCAGCTCCCCTTATGACTATGGCTACACCTTC. Variable domain in full (rest from reference TRBV9 and TRBJ1-2): DSGVTQTPKHLITATGQRVTLRCSPRSGDLSVYWYQQSLDQGLQFLIQYYNGEERAKGNILERFSAQQFPDLHSELNLSSLELGDSALYFCASSSPYDYGYTFGSGTRLTVV.

The V and J genes are TRBV6-6 and TRBJ2-7; a weak D match, TRBD2 (6 bases). The CDR3 runs 14 residues. V lost 8 bases and J 3 bases, leaving 17 bases between the germline ends. The V gene's germline CDR1 is MNHNY and CDR2 SVGAGI (reference sequence). The CDR3 sequence: CASGDGGTHYEQYF. The CDR3 DNA follows: TGTGCCAGCGGGGATGGCGGGACTCACTACGAGCAGTACTTC.

The chain joins TRBV28 to TRBJ2-5; 11 nucleotides match TRBD2. Germline lookup yields CDR1 MDHEN and CDR2 SYDVKM. The CDR3 length is 17 residues. With 2 bases clipped from V and 5 bases from J, the junction kept 10 bases outside the gene matches. CDR3 nucleotides: TGTGCCAGCAGTTTACTAGCGGGAGGTACGGTCCGGGAGACCCAGTACTTC. Protein product: CASSLLAGGTVRETQYF.

The sample holds a few counts of this clone. V gene TRBV11-1 combines with J gene TRBJ1-2; D call uncertain. Germline V gene lookup returns CDR1 SGHAT and CDR2 FQDESV (reference sequence). With 5 bases removed from V and 1 base from J, the gap between germline ends came to 14 bases. The CDR3 is 15 amino acids. The CDR3: CASSPEDEGNYGYTF. In DNA, the CDR3 is TGTGCCAGCAGCCCGGAGGATGAGGGTAACTATGGCTACACCTTC.

This chain links TRBV28 with TRBJ1-1, with 7 bases matching TRBD1. CDR1 is MDHEN, CDR2 SYDVKM, per germline. The J segment lost 6 bases and the V segment lost 5 bases, leaving 18 bases of the junction unmatched. This CDR3 comprises 17 residues. CDR3 residues: CASSKGAPGFELSEAFF. DNA of the CDR3: TGTGCCAGCAGTAAGGGGGCGCCGGGGTTTGAACTCTCTGAAGCTTTCTTT.

Note on this clone: Other DNA sequences of this sample code for an identical CDR3. The chain has TRBV9 and TRBJ2-3, with D maybe TRBD2 (5 bases). Germline assignment: CDR1 SGDLS and CDR2 YYNGEE. This CDR3 has 15 residues. Trimming cost V 0 bases and J 0 bases, with 8 bases left between them. CDR3 protein: CASSVAGGSTDTQYF. CDR3 coding DNA: TGTGCCAGCAGCGTAGCGGGCGGGAGCACAGATACGCAGTATTTT. The full variable domain, in which reference TRBV9 and TRBJ2-3 provide the parts outside the CDR3, is DSGVTQTPKHLITATGQRVTLRCSPRSGDLSVYWYQQSLDQGLQFLIQYYNGEERAKGNILERFSAQQFPDLHSELNLSSLELGDSALYFCASSVAGGSTDTQYFGPGTRLTVL.

This clone was seen a few times. The chain joins TRBV6-5 to TRBJ1-2; possible D gene TRBD1, 5 bases. Germline V lookup: CDR1 MNHEY, CDR2 SVGAGI. CDR3 size: 13 residues. Trimming left V 5 bases short and J 3 bases short, with 10 bases between. CDR3 in DNA: TGTGCCAGCAGTCCGGGGGGGTACTATGGCTACACCTTC. Translation gives CASSPGGYYGYTF.

The chain combines TRBV4-3 with TRBJ2-7; the match to TRBD1 covers 11 bases. The germline V gene encodes CDR1 LGHNA and CDR2 YSLEER. The junction had 3 bases not matched to a gene; V was cut back by 0 bases and J by 2 bases. The CDR3 consists of 16 residues. The CDR3 here is CASSQDSGQGAYEQYF. CDR3 DNA sequence: TGCGCCAGCAGCCAAGACTCGGGACAGGGGGCCTACGAGCAGTACTTC.

The chain recombines TRBV10-2 with TRBJ2-7; 7 bases align to TRBD1. There are 16 residues in the CDR3. Per the germline V gene, CDR1 is WSHSY and CDR2 is SAAADI. J lost 0 bases, V lost 0 bases, and 5 bases had no gene match. The CDR3 reads CASSESETGFSYEQYF. In DNA form, the CDR3 reads TGCGCCAGCAGTGAGTCGGAGACAGGGTTCTCCTACGAGCAGTACTTC.

V and J are TRBV4-3 and TRBJ1-2; D gene unclear. The CDR3 length is 13 residues. Trimming removed 1 base at V and 8 bases at J, with 11 bases between. The germline V gene encodes CDR1 LGHNA and CDR2 YSLEER. In DNA form, the CDR3 reads TGCGCCAGCAGCCAAGGCGGCCCCGGGGGCTACACCTTC. Encoded protein: CASSQGGPGGYTF.

The genes are TRBV19 and TRBJ2-3; 8 bases are a match to TRBD2. Germline V CDR1 and CDR2: LNHDA, SQIVND (reference sequence). The CDR3 totals 15 residues. V trimming: 7 bases; J trimming: 2 bases; junction bases outside the gene matches: 8. The CDR3 DNA reads TGTGCCAGTAAAATTAGCGGGACCTCCACAGATACGCAGTATTTT. Protein: CASKISGTSTDTQYF.

The chain is built from TRBV4-1 and TRBJ2-7; D may be TRBD2 (6 bases). Trimming pared 0 bases from V and 2 bases from J, leaving 26 bases between. The CDR3 has 20 amino acids. Germline V gives CDR1 MGHRA, CDR2 YSYEKL. The CDR3 DNA reads TGCGCCAGCAGCCAAGACCCACCTCCGGGGAATGGACTATTTACCTACGAGCAGTACTTC. This codes for CASSQDPPPGNGLFTYEQYF.

The chain combines TRBV19 with TRBJ1-2, with TRBD1 matching 9 bases. The CDR3 runs to 14 residues. CDR1 is LNHDA, CDR2 SQIVND, per germline (reference sequence). V trimming: 5 bases; J trimming: 5 bases; junction bases outside the gene matches: 6. For the CDR3, the DNA is TGTGCCAGTAGTGTCACAGGGGGCGTATATGGCTACACCTTC. Its protein is CASSVTGGVYGYTF.

The V call is TRBV9, the J call TRBJ2-2; 10 positions match TRBD2. The CDR3 length is 15 residues. Germline V gives CDR1 SGDLS, CDR2 YYNGEE. Trimming cost V 4 bases and J 4 bases; bases outside gene matches: 4. This chain's CDR3 is CASSSRLAGTGELFF. CDR3 sequence (DNA): TGTGCCAGCAGCTCCCGACTAGCGGGCACCGGGGAGCTGTTTTTT.

A few counts support this clone. The V and J genes are TRBV28 and TRBJ1-2, with TRBD1 matching over 9 bases. The CDR3 is 14 amino acids. V lost 6 bases, J lost 7 bases, and 9 bases stayed unmatched. CDR1 is MDHEN and CDR2 is SYDVKM in the germline V gene. CDR3 sequence reads: CASRSTGGETGYTF. DNA for the CDR3: TGTGCCAGCAGGTCCACAGGGGGCGAAACTGGCTACACCTTC.

The V call is TRBV6-6, the J call TRBJ2-1; TRBD2 matches at 9 bases. Per the germline V gene, CDR1 is MNHNY and CDR2 is SVGAGI (reference sequence). V trimming: 5 bases; J trimming: 7 bases; junction bases outside the gene matches: 9. CDR3 size: 15 residues. CDR3 coding DNA: TGTGCCAGCAGTGATAAGCTAGCGGGAAAAAATGAGCAGTTCTTC. It translates to CASSDKLAGKNEQFF.